Listed here is a single TCR beta chain. Only in-frame clones appear in the TCRdb table, and some are missing; sequencing was by immunoSEQ multiplex PCR. The profile shows 130,000 or so clones, roughly 89% of them singletons. This sample stems from a study of T cell responses to AZD1222 COVID-19 vaccine. Unmatched junction bases numbered 7, after V lost 3 bases and J lost 6 bases. Germline CDR1 KGHSH, CDR2 LQKENI. CDR3 length equals 14 residues. This clonotype was obtained from an adult in good health. This specimen was peripheral blood, taken on day 0 of AZD1222 vaccination. The chain joins TRBV18 to TRBJ2-7; 8 bases align to TRBD1. The CDR3 DNA reads as TGTGCCAGCTCACCGGACAGGGCGAAAGTCGAGCAGTACTTC. Protein: CASSPDRAKVEQYF.